This TCR beta chain was sequenced in a study of cytomegalovirus exposure and HLA in healthy donors. Study-wide points: Across donors, sequencing depth was assumed by presence/absence analyses to be roughly uniform. In an earlier analysis, about 87% or about 30%: the productive usage of most TCR beta V segments.

The CDR3 totals 16 residues. V lost 3 bases to trimming and J lost 4 bases; unmatched junction nucleotides: 6. The germline CDR1 and CDR2 sequences are MNHEY and SVGAGI. 13 Jbeta primers and 60 Vbeta primers were used for the PCR. TCRdb's copy holds only in-frame clones and misses some; the assay was immunoSEQ multiplex PCR. The repertoire holds under 55,000 clones, with around 66% as singletons. Concerning this clone: What it binds is unknown.

The sample comprised PBMCs. This clonotype originated in a man aged 18 to 29 in good health and CMV-seronegative. The chain couples TRBV6-5 to TRBJ1-1, with 12 positions matching TRBD1. Written as DNA, the CDR3 is TGTGCCAGCAGTTATCTGCCGGGACAGGGGGCCACTGAAGCTTTCTTT. Residues: CASSYLPGQGATEAFF.